The entry that follows covers one T cell receptor (beta chain) sequence. Its binding antigen is unknown. No much larger clonotype is one base removed from it; base qualities were not supplied. In total, roughly 710 healthy bone marrow donors made up the cohort. All cohort members were sampled while nominally healthy, although unrecorded immune exposures were likely present. The donor tested CMV seropositive, placing the donor among the approximately 310 seropositive members of the cohort. Every donor gave a peripheral blood sample, and the peripheral blood mononuclear cells from that sample were used for TCR beta sequencing. The Qiagen DNeasy Blood Extraction Kit was used to extract genomic DNA from the blood cell samples. Library prep was done by the immunoSEQ multiplex PCR assay. For the multiplex PCR, a mixture combining 60 forward primers for TCR Vbeta segments and 13 reverse primers for TCR Jbeta segments was used. A multiplex PCR assay on genomic DNA amplified the CDR3 region of rearranged TCR beta genes. On the Illumina HiSeq System, the amplified TCR beta libraries were sequenced as 87-base-pair reads. In the authors' own workflow: A later analysis counted approximately 74 million unique TCR beta chains across the approximately 700 repertoires, and 9.5 million to 11 million of these chains were shared by at least two donors. To remove PCR and sequencing errors, raw reads were error-corrected and collapsed into unique sequences using a nearest-neighbor algorithm that merged closely related sequences. V, D and J gene segments were assigned by aligning CDR3 sequences to IMGT reference sequences. For a sequence to be retained, a match of at least six nucleotides to both a V gene segment and a J gene segment was required. A rearrangement was called productive if the CDR3 had no stop codons and remained in frame with V and J, and every other rearrangement was called non-productive. Following IMGT convention, CDR3 was defined as the stretch from the second conserved V-encoded cysteine up to the conserved J-encoded phenylalanine. Sequences without an unambiguous match to a single V gene segment were excluded from the earlier analysis of about 600 of the donors. An earlier analysis of a few hundred of the donors classified V segments as functional when productive rearrangements were above 56.7% and as segregating when the standard deviation between donors was above 5%. A statistical classification framework was developed to diagnose cytomegalovirus status using the catalog of TCR beta chain sequences. In a later analysis, TCR nucleotide sequences were compared against IMGT/GENE-DB human TR gene sequences so that V and J genes could be assigned. In a later analysis, CDR3 sequences and most-parsimonious VDJ recombination scenarios were assigned using the TCRdist pipeline. In a later analysis, each TCR beta chain was defined by its CDR3 amino acid sequence together with its V-gene family, and reads without a unique V-gene family were excluded. In a later analysis, 450 to 600 highly shared, low-generation-probability nucleotide sequences were removed to address suspected cross-contamination and a sequencing artifact. In a later analysis, a clonal expansion index was calculated for each public chain from normalized within-repertoire ranks of inferred template counts. In a later analysis, generation probabilities were computed with a VDJ recombination model fitted to out-of-frame rearrangements, and the resulting probabilities were checked against IGoR. In a later analysis, hypergeometric tests were used to score TCR-TCR, TCR-HLA and TCR-CMV co-occurrence, with a repertoire-size bias correction applied to TCR pairs. In a later analysis, false discovery rates were estimated by permuting HLA or CMV assignments 20 times. In a later analysis, co-occurring TCRs were grouped using DBSCAN, and TCRdist sequence similarity was added for clustering within HLA-allele-positive subsets. Repertoires with fewer than 30,000 or more than 120,000 public chains were left out of co-occurrence clustering, as were a handful of repertoires with anomalous nucleotide sharing. The clones in this table, taken by TCRdb from immuneACCESS, are in-frame only. Not every clone is retained; where verified, under half of the shortfall comes from an unresolved V gene, and the cause of the rest is unknown. Clonal size and the V and J genes are those of that table, whereas D and trimming came from the DNA. This sample has some 130,000 clones in its table, and more than 65% of those were observed once. The ten largest clones add up to under 5% of the sample.

These data are taken from a study of cytomegalovirus exposure and HLA in healthy donors (dated by TCRdb to 2017 to 2019). Regarding the research as a whole: An earlier analysis of some 600 of the donors reported around 280 Gb of sequence data and 117 million unique TCR beta sequences obtained from around 170 million T cells. Roughly 310 gigabases of sequencing data and tens of millions of unique TCR sequences were included in an early release covering around 650 HLA-typed donors. Of the 300 to 400 genotyped donors, approximately 82% fell in the genetic ancestry cluster associated with self-reported Caucasian donors. The study aimed to test whether signatures of past pathogen exposure could be identified by cataloging public T cell receptors. The T cell repertoires of around 730 subjects were profiled by immunosequencing and related to cytomegalovirus serostatus. Besides the first cohort of roughly 640 subjects, a separate validation cohort made up of around 120 different subjects was used. To predict cytomegalovirus infection status, the study brought together high-throughput TCR immunosequencing, statistical association of individual TCRs with disease status, and machine learning. A later analysis re-analyzed previously published TCR beta repertoires from approximately 670 donors and added high-resolution HLA genotyping to study TCR occurrence patterns. Rather than using new phenotypic data, the later analysis identified candidate immune exposures from TCR beta sequences and from how often those sequences occurred across donors. An earlier analysis of several hundred of the donors applied high-throughput TCR beta sequencing to assess whether each TCR beta V gene segment acted as functional or pseudogenic. Donor age, sex, ethnicity and CMV serostatus were compiled together with the repertoire data. A later genetic analysis used genome-wide SNP genotypes for about three fifths of the roughly 700 donors, treating that subset as a discovery cohort. Every discovery cohort repertoire had been produced on one sequencing platform. HLA typing covered class I and class II loci at four-digit resolution. Typing coverage varied by locus: roughly 629-640 donors for A, B, C, DRB1 and DQB1; approximately 520 for DQA1; some 610 for DPA1; 450 to 480 for DPB1. About five DR-DQ haplotypes were treated as single units for association and clustering because of strong linkage in the cohort. Across approximately 400 genotyped donors of the cohort, an average of about 240,000 unique TCR beta nucleotide sequences per donor were sequenced, and 15% to 20% of those sequences were non-productive.

Inclusive of the bounding cysteine and phenylalanine, the CDR3 is 14 residues long. Of the read, only the CDR3 DNA is kept; its 42 bases are in frame from base 1. CDR1 and CDR2 are read off the germline V gene as KGHSH and LQKENI. The V and J ends are trimmed by 4 bases and 1 base, leaving 10 bases between them. Points the paper makes about the study in general: An earlier analysis of approximately 540 of the donors showed that most TCR beta V segments appeared in productive rearrangements either about 90% or about 30% of the time, which broadly matched IMGT annotations. Because some donors lacked HLA typing at each locus, the association tests relied only on the typed subset. The earlier analysis of 587 of the donors excluded 15 to 20 rarely observed V segments, including chromosome 9 orphons, because counts were too low. A later analysis reported that several top co-occurrence clusters appeared linked to parvovirus B19, influenza, CMV and Epstein-Barr virus. In a later analysis, about 17,000 TCR beta sequences were associated with specific HLA alleles at a false discovery rate of 0.05. While some public TCRs were present in many individuals, most TCR sequences turned up only very rarely across donors. A further reported finding was that TCR beta sequences accurately predicted the HLA-A and HLA-B alleles for most subjects in the first cohort. The only immune exposure information available for the cohort was CMV serostatus. According to the authors, the approach could potentially be generalized to other disease states and immunological phenotypes. The 87-base-pair reads could not distinguish some IMGT-functional V segments, including TRBV6-2 and TRBV6-3, so those segments were excluded. Sequencing depth was assumed to be roughly uniform across donors in the presence/absence analyses, though that assumption may not hold. Compared with the approximately 670-donor mean, donors in an Asian-associated ancestry cluster had fewer N-insertions in productive TCRs, according to a later genetic analysis. In vitro tests confirmed that a few of the cytomegalovirus-associated TCR beta chains recognize cytomegalovirus antigens. In both the original and validation cohorts, the classifier was reported to diagnose cytomegalovirus status with high specificity and sensitivity. Compared with equally common non-associated chains, HLA-associated TCR beta chains in a later analysis were more clonally expanded and had lower generation probabilities. Assigning TCR associations to individual alleles was difficult when HLA alleles, especially DR and DQ, strongly co-occurred. In a later analysis, the rate of TCR association differed among HLA loci, with DRB1 alleles having the most associated TCRs and HLA-C alleles having the fewest. In a later genetic analysis, a missense DCLRE1C variant was associated with V-gene and J-gene trimming of TCR beta chains, and the association was replicated in an independent cohort. Correlated functional status among segregating V segments might be attributable to linkage disequilibrium, but an unknown experimental factor could not be ruled out. The study listed 150 to 200 TCR beta chains as associated with cytomegalovirus. A group of highly shared sequence variants was considered likely to be a technical artifact of the sequencing pipeline. Most CMV-associated TCR beta chains appeared to be HLA-restricted in a later analysis, and the HLA associations seemed to be driven largely by CMV exposure. Only TCR beta chains were sequenced in this cohort, and the absence of alpha or paired-chain data limited detectable features.

The specimen was PBMCs. The chain employs TRBV18 and TRBJ1-1; confidence is insufficient to name the D gene. This receptor was identified in a male donor in good health and CMV-seropositive. The DNA is TGTGCCAGCTCACAACCGGCAGAGAACACTGAAGCTTTCTTT. Protein translation: CASSQPAENTEAFF.